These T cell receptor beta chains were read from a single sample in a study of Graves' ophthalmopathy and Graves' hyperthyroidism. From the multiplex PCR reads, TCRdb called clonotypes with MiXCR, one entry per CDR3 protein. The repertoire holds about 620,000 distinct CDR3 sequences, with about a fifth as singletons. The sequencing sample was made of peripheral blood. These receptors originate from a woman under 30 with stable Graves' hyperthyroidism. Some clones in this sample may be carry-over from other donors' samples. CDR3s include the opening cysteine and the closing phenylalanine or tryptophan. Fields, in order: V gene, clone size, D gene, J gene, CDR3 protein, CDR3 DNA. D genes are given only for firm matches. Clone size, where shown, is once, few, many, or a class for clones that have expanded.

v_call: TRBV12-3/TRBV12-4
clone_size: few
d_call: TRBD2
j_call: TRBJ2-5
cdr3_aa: CASSMASGAGETQYF
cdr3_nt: TGTGCCAGCAGTATGGCTAGCGGGGCGGGGGAGACCCAGTACTTC

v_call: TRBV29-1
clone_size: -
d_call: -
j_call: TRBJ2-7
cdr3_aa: CSVEGDLSYEQYF
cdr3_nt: TGCAGCGTTGAGGGGGACCTCTCCTACGAGCAGTACTTC

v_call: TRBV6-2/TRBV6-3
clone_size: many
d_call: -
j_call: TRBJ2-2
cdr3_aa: CASRSDTNTGELFF
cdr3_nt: TGTGCCAGCAGATCGGACACGAACACCGGGGAGCTGTTTTTT

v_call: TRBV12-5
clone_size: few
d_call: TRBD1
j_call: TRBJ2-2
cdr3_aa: CASGLDRGRELFF
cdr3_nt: TGTGCTAGTGGTCTCGACAGGGGCCGGGAGCTGTTTTTT

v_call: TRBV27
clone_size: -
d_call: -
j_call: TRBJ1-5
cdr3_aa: CASSPSEGSNQPQHF
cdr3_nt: TGTGCCAGCAGTCCCTCGGAGGGTAGCAATCAGCCCCAGCATTTT

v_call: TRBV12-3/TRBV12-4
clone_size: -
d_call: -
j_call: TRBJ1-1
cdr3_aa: CASVGQYTEAFF
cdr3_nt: TGTGCCAGCGTCGGACAGTACACTGAAGCTTTCTTT

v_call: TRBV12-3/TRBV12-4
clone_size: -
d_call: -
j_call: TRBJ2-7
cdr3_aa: CASSSGDPYEQYF
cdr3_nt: TGTGCCAGCAGTTCCGGGGATCCCTACGAGCAGTACTTC

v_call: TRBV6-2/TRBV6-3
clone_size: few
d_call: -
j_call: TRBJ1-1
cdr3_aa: CASSLRRMNTDAFF
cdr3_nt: TGTGCCAGCAGTTTGAGGCGAATGAACACTGATGCTTTCTTT

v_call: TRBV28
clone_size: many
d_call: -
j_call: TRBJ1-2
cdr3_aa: CASSLLGEDYGYTF
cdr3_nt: TGTGCCAGCAGTCTACTCGGGGAGGACTATGGCTACACCTTC

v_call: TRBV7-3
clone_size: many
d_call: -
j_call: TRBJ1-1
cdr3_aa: CASSATGTENTEAFF
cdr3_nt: TGTGCCAGCAGCGCAACCGGGACGGAGAACACTGAAGCTTTCTTT

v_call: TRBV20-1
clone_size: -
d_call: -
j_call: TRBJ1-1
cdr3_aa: CSARPYGGNTEAFF
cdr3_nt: TGCAGTGCTAGGCCCTATGGAGGTAACACTGAAGCTTTCTTT

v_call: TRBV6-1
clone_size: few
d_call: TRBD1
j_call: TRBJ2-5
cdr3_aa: CASSGTGGEETQYF
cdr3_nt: TGTGCCAGCAGCGGGACAGGGGGCGAAGAGACCCAGTACTTC

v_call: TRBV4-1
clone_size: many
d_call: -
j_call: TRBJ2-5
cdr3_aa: CASSQDWGAGETQYF
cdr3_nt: TGCGCCAGCAGCCAAGATTGGGGGGCGGGAGAGACCCAGTACTTC

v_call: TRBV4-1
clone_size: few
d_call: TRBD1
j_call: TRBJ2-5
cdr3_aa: CASSQSWGGTGVLETQYF
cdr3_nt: TGCGCCAGCAGCCAATCATGGGGTGGAACAGGGGTTTTGGAGACCCAGTACTTC

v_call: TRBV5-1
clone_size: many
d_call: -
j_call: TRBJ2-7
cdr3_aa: CASRLVREVSYEQYF
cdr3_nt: TGCGCCAGCAGGTTAGTCAGGGAAGTCTCCTACGAGCAGTACTTC

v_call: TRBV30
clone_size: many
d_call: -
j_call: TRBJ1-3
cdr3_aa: CAWMGSSGNTIYF
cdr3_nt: TGTGCCTGGATGGGGAGCTCTGGAAACACCATATATTTT

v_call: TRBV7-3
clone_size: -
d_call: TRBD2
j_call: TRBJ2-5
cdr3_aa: CASSLAGSTQETQYF
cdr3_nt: TGTGCCAGCAGCCTAGCGGGCTCAACTCAAGAGACCCAGTACTTC

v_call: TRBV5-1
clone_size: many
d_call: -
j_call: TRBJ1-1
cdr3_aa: CASSLEGRGTEAFF
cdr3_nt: TGCGCCAGCAGCTTGGAGGGAAGGGGCACTGAAGCTTTCTTT

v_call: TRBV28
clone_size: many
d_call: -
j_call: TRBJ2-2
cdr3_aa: CASSLVGVGTGELFF
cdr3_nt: TGTGCCAGCAGTTTGGTGGGGGTCGGCACCGGGGAGCTGTTTTTT

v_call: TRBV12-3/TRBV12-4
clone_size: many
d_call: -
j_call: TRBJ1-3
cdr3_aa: CAGSFLGDTGGNTIYF
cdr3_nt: TGTGCCGGCAGCTTCTTGGGGGACACGGGAGGAAACACCATATATTTT

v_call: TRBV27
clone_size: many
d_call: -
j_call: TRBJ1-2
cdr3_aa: CASSLEGRHNGYTF
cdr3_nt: TGTGCCAGCAGTTTGGAGGGACGGCATAATGGCTACACCTTC

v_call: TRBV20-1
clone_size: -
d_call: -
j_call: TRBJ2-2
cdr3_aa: CSARKGASNSGELFF
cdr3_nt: TGCAGTGCTAGAAAAGGGGCTAGCAACTCCGGGGAGCTGTTTTTT

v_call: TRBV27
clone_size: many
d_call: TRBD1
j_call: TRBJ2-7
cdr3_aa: CASSGDSRGEQYF
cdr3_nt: TGTGCCAGCAGTGGGGACAGCCGGGGAGAGCAGTACTTC

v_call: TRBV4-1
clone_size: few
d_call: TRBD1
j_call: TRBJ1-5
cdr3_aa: CASSPRTGWGHQPQHF
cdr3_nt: TGCGCCAGCAGCCCCCGGACAGGGTGGGGTCATCAGCCCCAGCATTTT

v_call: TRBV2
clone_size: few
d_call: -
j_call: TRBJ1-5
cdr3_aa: CASSVLGGNSNQPQHF
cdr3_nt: TGTGCCAGCAGTGTGTTGGGAGGAAATAGCAATCAGCCCCAGCATTTT

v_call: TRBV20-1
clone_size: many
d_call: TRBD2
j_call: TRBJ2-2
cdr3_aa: CSARNSGRALNTGELFF
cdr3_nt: TGCAGTGCTAGAAATAGCGGGAGGGCCTTGAACACCGGGGAGCTGTTTTTT

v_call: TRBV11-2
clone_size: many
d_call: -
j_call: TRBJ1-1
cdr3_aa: CASSRQWFNTEAFF
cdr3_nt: TGTGCCAGCAGCCGACAGTGGTTTAACACTGAAGCTTTCTTT

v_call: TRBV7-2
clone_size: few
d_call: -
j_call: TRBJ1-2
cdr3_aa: CASSSLGRNYGYTF
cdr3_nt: TGTGCCAGCAGCTCCCTGGGACGGAACTATGGCTACACCTTC

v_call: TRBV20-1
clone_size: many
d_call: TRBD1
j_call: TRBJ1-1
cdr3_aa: CSARGLDRALEAFF
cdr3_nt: TGCAGTGCTAGGGGTCTGGACAGGGCCCTTGAAGCTTTCTTT

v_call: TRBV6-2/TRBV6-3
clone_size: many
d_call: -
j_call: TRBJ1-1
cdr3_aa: CASTGAGLTEAFF
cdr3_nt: TGTGCCAGCACAGGGGCAGGACTCACTGAAGCTTTCTTT

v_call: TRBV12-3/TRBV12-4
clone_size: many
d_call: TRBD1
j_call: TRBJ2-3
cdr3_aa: CASSLGDRRTDTQYF
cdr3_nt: TGTGCCAGCAGTTTGGGGGACAGACGCACAGATACGCAGTATTTT

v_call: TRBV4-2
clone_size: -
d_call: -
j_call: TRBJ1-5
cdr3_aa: CASSQAYGNQPQHF
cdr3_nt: TGTGCCAGCAGCCAAGCATACGGCAATCAGCCCCAGCATTTT

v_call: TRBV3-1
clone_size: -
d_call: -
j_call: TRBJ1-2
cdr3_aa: CASSQDGAGYDGYTF
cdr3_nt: TGTGCCAGCAGCCAAGACGGGGCAGGGTATGATGGCTACACCTTC

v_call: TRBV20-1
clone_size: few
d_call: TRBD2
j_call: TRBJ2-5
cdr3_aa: CSARAGLALLAQYF
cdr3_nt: TGCAGTGCTAGAGCAGGACTAGCTTTGCTGGCCCAGTACTTC

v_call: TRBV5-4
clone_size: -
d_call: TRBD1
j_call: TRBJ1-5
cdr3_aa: CASSLVAGQGAHSNQPQHF
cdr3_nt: TGTGCCAGCAGCTTGGTGGCGGGGCAGGGGGCTCATAGCAATCAGCCCCAGCATTTT

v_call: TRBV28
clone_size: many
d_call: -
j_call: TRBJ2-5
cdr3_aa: CASSSGKETQYF
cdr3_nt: TGTGCCAGCAGTTCCGGGAAAGAGACCCAGTACTTC

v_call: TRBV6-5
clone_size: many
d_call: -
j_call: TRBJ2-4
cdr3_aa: CASSSRGRAKNIKYF
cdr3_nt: TGTGCCAGCAGTTCCCGGGGGAGAGCCAAAAACATTAAGTACTTC

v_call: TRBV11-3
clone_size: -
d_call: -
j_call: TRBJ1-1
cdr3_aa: CASRRRGETEAFF
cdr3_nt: TGTGCCAGCAGGCGACGGGGGGAAACTGAAGCTTTCTTT

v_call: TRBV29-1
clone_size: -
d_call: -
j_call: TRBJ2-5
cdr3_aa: CSVESQGGETQYF
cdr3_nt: TGCAGCGTTGAATCACAGGGAGGAGAGACCCAGTACTTC

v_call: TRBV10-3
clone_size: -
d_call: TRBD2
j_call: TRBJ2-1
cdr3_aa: CAISVGGAGNEQFF
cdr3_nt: TGTGCCATCAGTGTCGGGGGGGCGGGCAATGAGCAGTTCTTC

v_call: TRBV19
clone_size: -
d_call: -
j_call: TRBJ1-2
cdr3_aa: CASSDVGRDYGYTF
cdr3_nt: TGTGCCAGTTCGGACGTGGGCAGAGACTATGGCTACACCTTC

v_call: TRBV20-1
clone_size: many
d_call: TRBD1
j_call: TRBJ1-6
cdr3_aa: CSAGTIGDSNSPLHF
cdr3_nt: TGCAGTGCTGGGACTATTGGGGACAGTAATTCACCCCTCCACTTT

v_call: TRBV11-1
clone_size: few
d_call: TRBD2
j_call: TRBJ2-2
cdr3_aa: CASSLPGLEIHGAGELFF
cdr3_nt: TGTGCCAGCAGCTTACCGGGACTAGAAATCCATGGCGCCGGGGAGCTGTTTTTT

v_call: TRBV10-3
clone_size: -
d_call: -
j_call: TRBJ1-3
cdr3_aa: CAITRDGGNTIYF
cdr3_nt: TGTGCCATCACTAGGGACGGCGGAAACACCATATATTTT

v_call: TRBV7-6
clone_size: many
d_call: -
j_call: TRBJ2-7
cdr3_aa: CASSLGDSEQYF
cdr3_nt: TGTGCCAGCAGTCTAGGGGATTCCGAGCAGTACTTC

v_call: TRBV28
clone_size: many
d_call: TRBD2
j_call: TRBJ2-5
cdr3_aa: CASSSRRGTSGDGETQYF
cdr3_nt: TGTGCCAGCAGTTCGAGGAGGGGGACTAGCGGAGATGGGGAGACCCAGTACTTC

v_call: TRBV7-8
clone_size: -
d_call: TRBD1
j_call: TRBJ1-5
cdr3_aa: CASSLIGGGSNQPQHF
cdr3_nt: TGTGCCAGCAGCCTCATAGGGGGCGGAAGCAATCAGCCCCAGCATTTT

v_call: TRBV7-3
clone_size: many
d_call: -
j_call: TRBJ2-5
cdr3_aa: CASSLYRESETQYF
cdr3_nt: TGTGCCAGCAGCTTATACAGGGAATCAGAGACCCAGTACTTC

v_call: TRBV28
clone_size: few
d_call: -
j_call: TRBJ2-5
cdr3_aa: CASSLLRMGAETQYF
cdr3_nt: TGTGCCAGCAGTTTATTGCGGATGGGTGCGGAGACCCAGTACTTC

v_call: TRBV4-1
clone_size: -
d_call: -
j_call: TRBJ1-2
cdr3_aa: CASSQGDRNYGYTF
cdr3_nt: TGCGCCAGCAGCCAAGGAGACAGGAACTATGGCTACACCTTC

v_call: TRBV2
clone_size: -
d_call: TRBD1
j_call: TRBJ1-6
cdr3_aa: CASSTGTGWTYNSPLHF
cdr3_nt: TGTGCCAGCAGTACCGGGACAGGGTGGACCTATAATTCACCCCTCCACTTT

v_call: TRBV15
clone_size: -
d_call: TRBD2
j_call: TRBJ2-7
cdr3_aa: CATSREAGESYEQYF
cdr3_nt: TGTGCCACCAGCAGAGAAGCGGGAGAGTCCTACGAGCAGTACTTC

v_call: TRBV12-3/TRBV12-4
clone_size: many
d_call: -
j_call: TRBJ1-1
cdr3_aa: CASSRLGGTTEAFF
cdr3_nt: TGTGCCAGCAGTCGCCTCGGAGGGACCACTGAAGCTTTCTTT

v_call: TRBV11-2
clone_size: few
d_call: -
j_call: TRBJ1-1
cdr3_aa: CASSLDTGLNMNTEAFF
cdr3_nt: TGTGCCAGCAGCTTAGACACAGGACTAAACATGAACACTGAAGCTTTCTTT

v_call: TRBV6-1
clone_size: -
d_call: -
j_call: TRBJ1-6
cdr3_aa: CASSSAGSYNSPLHF
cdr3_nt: TGTGCCAGCAGTAGTGCAGGGTCCTATAATTCACCCCTCCACTTT

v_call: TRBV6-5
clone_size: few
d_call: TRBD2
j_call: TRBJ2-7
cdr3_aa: CASSSRTRSYEQYF
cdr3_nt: TGTGCCAGCAGTTCGCGGACTAGATCCTACGAGCAGTACTTC